This T cell receptor beta chain derives from a study of blood T cell repertoires in COVID-19. Germline-derived CDR1 and CDR2 are SEHNR and FQNEAQ (reference sequence). This CDR3 contains 15 residues. V lost 5 bases and J lost 9; bases outside the gene matches: 10. Only in-frame clones appear in the TCRdb table, and some are missing; sequencing was by immunoSEQ multiplex PCR. In the table there are about 66,000 clones, 89% of which are singletons. The sequencing sample was made of peripheral blood. The clonotype comes from a man between 60 and 75 years old with acute or convalescent COVID-19. V and J are TRBV7-9 and TRBJ2-1; 10 nucleotides align to TRBD1. CDR3 bases: TGTGCCAGCAGCGACCGGGACAGGGGAAGGGGTGAGCAGTTCTTC. It yields the protein CASSDRDRGRGEQFF.